This is a list of T cell receptor beta chains from one sample in a study of vaccination and CD4 T cells after COVID-19. Their cognate antigens are unknown. TCRdb used MiXCR to reprocess the PCR reads, holding one entry per CDR3 protein. This sample yields around 18,000 distinct CDR3 sequences, of which approximately 44% are seen a single time; roughly 17% belongs to the top ten. The specimen was CD4+ T cells from blood, cultured in vitro, collected about 7 months after SARS-CoV-2 vaccination. These receptors were collected from a human donor who had recovered from COVID-19. Each CDR3 is given with its conserved first and last residue. D genes are given only for firm matches. Expanded clones get a size class; other rows say once, few or many, or leave the size out.

v_gene: TRBV7-8; d_gene: TRBD1; j_gene: TRBJ1-1; abundance: NA; CDR3nt: TGTGCCAGCGAAATTAATACAGGGGACACTGAAGCTTTCTTT; CDR3aa: CASEINTGDTEAFF
v_gene: TRBV6-1; d_gene: NA; j_gene: TRBJ2-7; abundance: NA; CDR3nt: TGTGCCACCCTGTGGGAGACCCACTACGAGCAGTACTTC; CDR3aa: CATLWETHYEQYF
v_gene: TRBV6-5; d_gene: NA; j_gene: TRBJ1-2; abundance: few; CDR3nt: TGTGCCAGCAGTTACTGGGGCGAGTATGGCTACACCTTC; CDR3aa: CASSYWGEYGYTF
v_gene: TRBV7-3; d_gene: TRBD1; j_gene: TRBJ2-3; abundance: NA; CDR3nt: TGTGCCAGCAGCACCCGGACAGGGAGCACAGATACGCAGTATTTT; CDR3aa: CASSTRTGSTDTQYF
v_gene: TRBV20-1; d_gene: TRBD2; j_gene: TRBJ2-3; abundance: NA; CDR3nt: TGCAGTGCTTCCAGGGCTAGCGGGGAAGAAGATACGCAGTATTTT; CDR3aa: CSASRASGEEDTQYF
v_gene: TRBV6-5; d_gene: NA; j_gene: TRBJ1-1; abundance: few; CDR3nt: TGTGCCAGCAGTTACGGGGGACGGCCGAACACTGAAGCTTTCTTT; CDR3aa: CASSYGGRPNTEAFF
v_gene: TRBV6-1; d_gene: NA; j_gene: TRBJ1-2; abundance: NA; CDR3nt: TGTGCCAGCACGGGGGGGGCGAGGGGCCGACCGTCCTATGGCTACACCTTC; CDR3aa: CASTGGARGRPSYGYTF
v_gene: TRBV11-3; d_gene: TRBD1; j_gene: TRBJ1-2; abundance: few; CDR3nt: TGTGCCAGCAGTTCACAGGGGGAGGACTATGGCTACACCTTC; CDR3aa: CASSSQGEDYGYTF
v_gene: TRBV20-1; d_gene: NA; j_gene: TRBJ2-7; abundance: few; CDR3nt: TGCAGTGCTAGAGTGGCCGGCCTGAGCTCCTACGAGCAGTACTTC; CDR3aa: CSARVAGLSSYEQYF
v_gene: TRBV7-3; d_gene: TRBD2; j_gene: TRBJ2-7; abundance: NA; CDR3nt: TGTGCCAGCAGCTTATCAGGACTAGCGGGAGTCTACGAGCAGTACTTC; CDR3aa: CASSLSGLAGVYEQYF
v_gene: TRBV10-1; d_gene: NA; j_gene: TRBJ2-1; abundance: once; CDR3nt: TGCGCCAGCAGTCGTGGGCGCAGGAGAGACGGCCCCTACAATGAGCAGTTCTTC; CDR3aa: CASSRGRRRDGPYNEQFF
v_gene: TRBV20-1; d_gene: TRBD1; j_gene: TRBJ2-7; abundance: once; CDR3nt: TGCAGTGCGCGCAGCATGGGACAGGGGGCGCGTAACTCCTACGAGCAGTACTTC; CDR3aa: CSARSMGQGARNSYEQYF
v_gene: TRBV7-2; d_gene: TRBD2; j_gene: TRBJ2-5; abundance: NA; CDR3nt: TGTGCCAGCAGCCCGGGGGGGCCGGAGACCCAGTACTTC; CDR3aa: CASSPGGPETQYF
v_gene: TRBV7-2; d_gene: NA; j_gene: TRBJ2-3; abundance: NA; CDR3nt: TGTGCCAGTAAAGGGATTTCAAACGCAGATACGCAGTATTTT; CDR3aa: CASKGISNADTQYF
v_gene: TRBV7-9; d_gene: NA; j_gene: TRBJ2-2; abundance: NA; CDR3nt: TGTGCCAGCACCCCATCCCTTCGGGGGGCTACGACCGGGGAGCTGTTTTTT; CDR3aa: CASTPSLRGATTGELFF
v_gene: TRBV4-1; d_gene: NA; j_gene: TRBJ1-2; abundance: NA; CDR3nt: TGCGCCAGCAGCCAAGGGGGGGGAGCTAACTATGGCTACACCTTC; CDR3aa: CASSQGGGANYGYTF
v_gene: TRBV19; d_gene: NA; j_gene: TRBJ2-3; abundance: few; CDR3nt: TGTGCCAGTAGTATAACAGAGTCTAGCACAGATACGCAGTATTTT; CDR3aa: CASSITESSTDTQYF
v_gene: TRBV7-9; d_gene: TRBD2; j_gene: TRBJ2-1; abundance: NA; CDR3nt: TGTGCCAGCAGCTTAGGCGGGGGGTACAATGAGCAGTTCTTC; CDR3aa: CASSLGGGYNEQFF
v_gene: TRBV15; d_gene: TRBD2; j_gene: TRBJ2-2; abundance: few; CDR3nt: TGTGCCACCAGCAGAGATTGGACTAGCGGGGGGGCCGGCACCGGGGAGCTGTTTTTT; CDR3aa: CATSRDWTSGGAGTGELFF
v_gene: TRBV6-1; d_gene: TRBD1; j_gene: TRBJ2-7; abundance: NA; CDR3nt: TGTGCCAGCAGGGCAGGGACAGGGTGGTACGAGCAGTACTTC; CDR3aa: CASRAGTGWYEQYF
v_gene: TRBV11-2; d_gene: TRBD2; j_gene: TRBJ2-3; abundance: NA; CDR3nt: TGTGCCAGCAGCTCTCGACTAGCGGGGGGAGATACGCAGTATTTT; CDR3aa: CASSSRLAGGDTQYF
v_gene: TRBV18; d_gene: NA; j_gene: TRBJ2-1; abundance: NA; CDR3nt: TGTGCCAGCTCACCACCCTCGACTCCCGAGCAGTTCTTC; CDR3aa: CASSPPSTPEQFF
v_gene: TRBV7-9; d_gene: TRBD1; j_gene: TRBJ2-2; abundance: once; CDR3nt: TGTGCCAGCAGCACGAGGACAGGACAAGCGGACACCGGGGAGCTGTTTTTT; CDR3aa: CASSTRTGQADTGELFF
v_gene: TRBV20-1; d_gene: NA; j_gene: TRBJ1-1; abundance: NA; CDR3nt: TGCAGTGCTGGACCGCGGCGAGGGGGTAACACTGAAGCTTTCTTT; CDR3aa: CSAGPRRGGNTEAFF
v_gene: TRBV4-1; d_gene: NA; j_gene: TRBJ2-7; abundance: NA; CDR3nt: TGCGCCAGCAGCCAAGATTGGCAGGAGGGGAGAGAGCAGTACTTC; CDR3aa: CASSQDWQEGREQYF
v_gene: TRBV7-9; d_gene: TRBD1; j_gene: TRBJ2-5; abundance: NA; CDR3nt: TGTGCCAGCAGTAGGACAGGGGCCTTCCAAGAGACCCAGTACTTC; CDR3aa: CASSRTGAFQETQYF
v_gene: TRBV7-9; d_gene: NA; j_gene: TRBJ2-1; abundance: NA; CDR3nt: TGTGCCAGCAGCGAGTGGGGCAGCTCCTACAATGAGCAGTTCTTC; CDR3aa: CASSEWGSSYNEQFF
v_gene: TRBV27; d_gene: NA; j_gene: TRBJ1-2; abundance: NA; CDR3nt: TGTGCCAGCAATAGAGGGCGGGGACTCTCCCATGGCTACACCTTC; CDR3aa: CASNRGRGLSHGYTF
v_gene: TRBV2; d_gene: TRBD1; j_gene: TRBJ1-1; abundance: NA; CDR3nt: TGTGCCAGCAGTACTACCGGGACAGGGGGCGCATTGGACACTGAAGCTTTCTTT; CDR3aa: CASSTTGTGGALDTEAFF
v_gene: TRBV5-4; d_gene: TRBD2; j_gene: TRBJ2-7; abundance: NA; CDR3nt: TGTGCCAGCAGCTTGTGGTCGGGAGGGGAGCAGTACTTC; CDR3aa: CASSLWSGGEQYF
v_gene: TRBV10-2; d_gene: NA; j_gene: TRBJ1-2; abundance: NA; CDR3nt: TGCGCCAGCAGTGATGAAGATAACTATGGCTACACCTTC; CDR3aa: CASSDEDNYGYTF
v_gene: TRBV20-1; d_gene: TRBD1; j_gene: TRBJ2-3; abundance: NA; CDR3nt: TGCAGTGCTAGAGACGGACAGGGGACAGATACGCAGTATTTT; CDR3aa: CSARDGQGTDTQYF
v_gene: TRBV7-8; d_gene: TRBD1; j_gene: TRBJ1-6; abundance: few; CDR3nt: TGTGCCAGCAGCCTGAGACAGGGTAATTCACCCCTCCACTTT; CDR3aa: CASSLRQGNSPLHF
v_gene: TRBV7-4; d_gene: NA; j_gene: TRBJ2-7; abundance: few; CDR3nt: TGTGCCAGCAGCTTAGCGAGACTTAGGGAGCAGTACTTC; CDR3aa: CASSLARLREQYF
v_gene: TRBV7-8; d_gene: NA; j_gene: TRBJ2-7; abundance: NA; CDR3nt: TGTGCCAGCAGCCGTGCCCGGGGGCCGGGGGAGCAGTACTTC; CDR3aa: CASSRARGPGEQYF
v_gene: TRBV20-1; d_gene: TRBD1; j_gene: TRBJ1-2; abundance: medium-sized; CDR3nt: TGCAGTGCTAACCGACCGGGACAGGGGAATAGGAACTATGGCTACACCTTC; CDR3aa: CSANRPGQGNRNYGYTF
v_gene: TRBV27; d_gene: NA; j_gene: TRBJ1-5; abundance: few; CDR3nt: TGTGCCAGCAGGCGCCAGGGAAATAGCAATCAGCCCCAGCATTTT; CDR3aa: CASRRQGNSNQPQHF
v_gene: TRBV6-1; d_gene: NA; j_gene: TRBJ1-1; abundance: NA; CDR3nt: TGTGCCAGCAGCCGGACAGTAATGAACACTGAAGCTTTCTTT; CDR3aa: CASSRTVMNTEAFF
v_gene: TRBV6-1; d_gene: TRBD1; j_gene: TRBJ1-5; abundance: NA; CDR3nt: TGTGCCAGCAGTACCGATGGACAGGGCGGGCGGCCCCAGCATTTT; CDR3aa: CASSTDGQGGRPQHF
v_gene: TRBV20-1; d_gene: TRBD2; j_gene: TRBJ2-1; abundance: medium-sized; CDR3nt: TGCAGTGCCATTCTAGCGGGGGGGATCTCCTACAATGAGCAGTTCTTC; CDR3aa: CSAILAGGISYNEQFF
v_gene: TRBV5-6; d_gene: NA; j_gene: TRBJ2-7; abundance: NA; CDR3nt: TGTGCCAGCAGCAGACAACTAGAGACGCCCCGAGGGTTACGGCAGTACTTC; CDR3aa: CASSRQLETPRGLRQYF
v_gene: TRBV7-8; d_gene: NA; j_gene: TRBJ2-5; abundance: NA; CDR3nt: TGTGCCAGCAGCTTAGATCTTGTGGTGCGAGAGACCCAGTACTTC; CDR3aa: CASSLDLVVRETQYF
v_gene: TRBV10-3; d_gene: TRBD1; j_gene: TRBJ2-5; abundance: few; CDR3nt: TGTGCCATCAGTGAATTCGGGACAGCCCAAGAGACCCAGTACTTC; CDR3aa: CAISEFGTAQETQYF
v_gene: TRBV20-1; d_gene: NA; j_gene: TRBJ2-1; abundance: few; CDR3nt: TGCAGTGCCACGACACACGCCCGACGTCCACACAATGAGCAGTTCTTC; CDR3aa: CSATTHARRPHNEQFF
v_gene: TRBV18; d_gene: TRBD1; j_gene: TRBJ1-1; abundance: once; CDR3nt: TGTGCCAGCTCACCCCGGGACAGGCGGAGCACTGAAGCTTTCTTT; CDR3aa: CASSPRDRRSTEAFF
v_gene: TRBV6-1; d_gene: NA; j_gene: TRBJ1-5; abundance: few; CDR3nt: TGTGCCAGCAAAACTCAACAGAATCAGCCCCAGCATTTT; CDR3aa: CASKTQQNQPQHF
v_gene: TRBV7-3; d_gene: NA; j_gene: TRBJ2-5; abundance: large; CDR3nt: TGTGCCAGCAGCCGAACCGGTCGAGAGACCCAGTACTTC; CDR3aa: CASSRTGRETQYF
v_gene: TRBV18; d_gene: TRBD1; j_gene: TRBJ2-5; abundance: once; CDR3nt: TGTGCCAGCTCACCCCTTACAGGGGGACGAGAGACCCAGTACTTC; CDR3aa: CASSPLTGGRETQYF
v_gene: TRBV12-5; d_gene: NA; j_gene: TRBJ1-2; abundance: NA; CDR3nt: TGTGCTAGTGGTTTGGGGGGGACGGATTATGGCTACACCTTC; CDR3aa: CASGLGGTDYGYTF
v_gene: TRBV7-2; d_gene: NA; j_gene: TRBJ2-7; abundance: few; CDR3nt: TGTGCCAGCAGCTTAGACCCGAGTCGCGAGCAGTACTTC; CDR3aa: CASSLDPSREQYF
v_gene: TRBV11-3; d_gene: NA; j_gene: TRBJ2-3; abundance: few; CDR3nt: TGTGCCAGCAGCTTAGGGGTCAGGGGAATAGATACGCAGTATTTT; CDR3aa: CASSLGVRGIDTQYF
v_gene: TRBV28; d_gene: NA; j_gene: TRBJ1-6; abundance: few; CDR3nt: TGTGCCAGCAGTTTATATGATTCACCCCTCCACTTT; CDR3aa: CASSLYDSPLHF
v_gene: TRBV20-1; d_gene: TRBD2; j_gene: TRBJ2-5; abundance: NA; CDR3nt: TGCAGTGCCCGGAGACTAGCGGGAGGGCTAACGGGAGAGACCCAGTACTTC; CDR3aa: CSARRLAGGLTGETQYF
v_gene: TRBV12-3/TRBV12-4; d_gene: NA; j_gene: TRBJ2-7; abundance: NA; CDR3nt: TGTGCCAGCACGGGCAGAGACTACGAGCAGTACTTC; CDR3aa: CASTGRDYEQYF
v_gene: TRBV11-3; d_gene: TRBD2; j_gene: TRBJ2-2; abundance: NA; CDR3nt: TGTGCCAGCAGCTCTACGCGGGGGACCGGGGAGCTGTTTTTT; CDR3aa: CASSSTRGTGELFF
v_gene: TRBV20-1; d_gene: TRBD1; j_gene: TRBJ1-2; abundance: NA; CDR3nt: TGCAGTGCTAGAGATCCGGGGTTCAGGGGGTCCCCTAACTATGGCTACACCTTC; CDR3aa: CSARDPGFRGSPNYGYTF
v_gene: TRBV4-1; d_gene: NA; j_gene: TRBJ2-5; abundance: once; CDR3nt: TGCGCCAGCAGCCAAGCCTCTATCGTCCAAGAGACCCAGTACTTC; CDR3aa: CASSQASIVQETQYF
v_gene: TRBV7-9; d_gene: TRBD1; j_gene: TRBJ2-1; abundance: few; CDR3nt: TGTGCCAGCAGCCTTACACCGGGACAGGGGGCCTACAATGAGCAGTTCTTC; CDR3aa: CASSLTPGQGAYNEQFF